The rows below give T cell receptor beta chains drawn from one sample of a study of shared clonotypes between healthy human individuals. Data came from immunoSEQ multiplex PCR; TCRdb stores just in-frame clones and leaves some out. The data show 2,500,000 or so clones, around 94% seen once. The material sequenced was naive CD4+ T cells sorted from blood. Source of these receptors: a man between 18 and 29 years old in good health. Both conserved end residues are part of each CDR3. Not all rows give a size; the values are once, few, many and, for expanded clones, a class.

clone size: once
V gene: TRBV28
CDR3 protein: CASSLTMGEQYF

clone size: NA
V gene: TRBV6-5
CDR3 protein: CASSRDGSSGNTIYF

clone size: NA
V gene: TRBV5-1
CDR3 protein: CASSIDRGRSPLHF

clone size: NA
V gene: TRBV28
CDR3 protein: CASSLWGGNYEQYF

clone size: NA
V gene: TRBV5-5
CDR3 protein: CASSRNAQDTQYF

clone size: NA
V gene: TRBV9
CDR3 protein: CASSVSRTGGNTGELFF

clone size: NA
V gene: TRBV19
CDR3 protein: CASSVTGWADTEAFF

clone size: once
V gene: TRBV6-5
CDR3 protein: CASARDFDRHEQYF

clone size: NA
V gene: TRBV11-2
CDR3 protein: CASSLRSEGAYEQYF

clone size: NA
V gene: TRBV18
CDR3 protein: CASSPDSPRETQYF

clone size: NA
V gene: TRBV5-1
CDR3 protein: CASSRDRGGQPQHF

clone size: NA
V gene: TRBV18
CDR3 protein: CASSPRDIATTNEKLFF

clone size: NA
V gene: TRBV4-3
CDR3 protein: CASSQVMFSGNTIYF

clone size: NA
V gene: TRBV18
CDR3 protein: CASSDSVLAYEQYF

clone size: NA
V gene: TRBV6-4
CDR3 protein: CASSRLAVQEEQFF

clone size: NA
V gene: TRBV28
CDR3 protein: CASSPMTRINEKLFF

clone size: NA
V gene: TRBV7-6
CDR3 protein: CASSSSTSEKQFF

clone size: NA
V gene: TRBV7-9
CDR3 protein: CASSFRKLAGGPIDEQYF

clone size: NA
V gene: TRBV6-5
CDR3 protein: CASRPGTTNEKLFF

clone size: NA
V gene: TRBV6-1
CDR3 protein: CASRTGTTGNEQFF

clone size: NA
V gene: TRBV5-1
CDR3 protein: CASSLDSVGTDTQYF

clone size: NA
V gene: TRBV13
CDR3 protein: CASSLDRGQGYTF

clone size: NA
V gene: TRBV6-6
CDR3 protein: CASSTPARHSYEQYF

clone size: NA
V gene: TRBV7-9
CDR3 protein: CASSQGLAGDVYEQYF

clone size: once
V gene: TRBV9
CDR3 protein: CASGQREWDF